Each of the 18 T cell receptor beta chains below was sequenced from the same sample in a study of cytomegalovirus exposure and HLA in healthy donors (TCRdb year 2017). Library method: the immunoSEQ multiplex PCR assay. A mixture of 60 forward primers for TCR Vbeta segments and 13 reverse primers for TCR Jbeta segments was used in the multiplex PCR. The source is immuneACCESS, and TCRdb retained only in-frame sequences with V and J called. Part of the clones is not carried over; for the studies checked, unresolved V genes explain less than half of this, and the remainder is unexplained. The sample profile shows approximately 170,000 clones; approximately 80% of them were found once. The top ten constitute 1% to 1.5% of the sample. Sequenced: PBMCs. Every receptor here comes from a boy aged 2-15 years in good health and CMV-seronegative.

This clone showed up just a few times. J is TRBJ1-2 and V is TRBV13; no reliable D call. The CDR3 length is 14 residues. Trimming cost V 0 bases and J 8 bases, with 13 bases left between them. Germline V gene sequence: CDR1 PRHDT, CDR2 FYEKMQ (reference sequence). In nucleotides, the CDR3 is TGTGCCAGCAGCTTAGGGTCTGAGTTGAGGGGCTACACCTTC. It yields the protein CASSLGSELRGYTF.

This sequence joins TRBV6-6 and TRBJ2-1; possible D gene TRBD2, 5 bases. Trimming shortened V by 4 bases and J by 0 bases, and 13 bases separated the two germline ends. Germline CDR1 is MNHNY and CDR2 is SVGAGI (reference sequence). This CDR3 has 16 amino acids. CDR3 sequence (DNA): TGTGCCAGCAGTTGGGGTCTTGGGAGCTCCTACAATGAGCAGTTCTTC. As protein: CASSWGLGSSYNEQFF.

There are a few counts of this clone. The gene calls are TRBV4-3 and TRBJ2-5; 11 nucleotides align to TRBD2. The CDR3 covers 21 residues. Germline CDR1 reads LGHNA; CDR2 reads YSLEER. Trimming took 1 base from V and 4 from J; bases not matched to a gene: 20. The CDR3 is CASSQAPLSSYLAGGIETQYF. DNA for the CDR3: TGCGCCAGCAGCCAAGCACCCTTAAGCTCCTATCTAGCGGGGGGCATAGAGACCCAGTACTTC.

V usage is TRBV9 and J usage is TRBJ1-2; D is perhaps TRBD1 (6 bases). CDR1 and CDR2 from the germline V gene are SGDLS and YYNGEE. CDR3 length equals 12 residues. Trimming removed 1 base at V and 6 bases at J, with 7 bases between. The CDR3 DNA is TGTGCCAGCAGCGTAACAGGGAATGGCTACACCTTC. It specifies CASSVTGNGYTF.

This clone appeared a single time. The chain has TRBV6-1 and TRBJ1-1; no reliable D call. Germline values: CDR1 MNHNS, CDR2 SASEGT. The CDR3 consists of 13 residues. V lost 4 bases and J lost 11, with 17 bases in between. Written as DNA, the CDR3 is TGTGCCAGCAGTGTCGTTGATGGTAGGGAGGCTTTCTTT. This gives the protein CASSVVDGREAFF.

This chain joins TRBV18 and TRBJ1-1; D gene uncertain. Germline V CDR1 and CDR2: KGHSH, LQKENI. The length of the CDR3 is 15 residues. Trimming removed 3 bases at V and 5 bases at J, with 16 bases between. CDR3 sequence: CASSPQTGMGTEAFF. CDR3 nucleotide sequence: TGTGCCAGCTCACCCCAAACGGGAATGGGGACTGAAGCTTTCTTT.

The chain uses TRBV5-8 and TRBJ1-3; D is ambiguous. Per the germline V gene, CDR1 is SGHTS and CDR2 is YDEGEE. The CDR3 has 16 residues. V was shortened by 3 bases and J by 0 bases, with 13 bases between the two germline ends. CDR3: CASSYSDGISGNTIYF. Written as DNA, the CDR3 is TGTGCCAGCAGCTATTCGGACGGGATCTCTGGAAACACCATATATTTT.

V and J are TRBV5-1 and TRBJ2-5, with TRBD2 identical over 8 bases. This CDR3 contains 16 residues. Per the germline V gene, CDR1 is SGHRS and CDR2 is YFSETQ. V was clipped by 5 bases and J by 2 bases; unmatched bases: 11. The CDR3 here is CASSSGGASVQETQYF. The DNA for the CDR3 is TGCGCCAGCAGTTCCGGGGGGGCAAGTGTGCAAGAGACCCAGTACTTC.

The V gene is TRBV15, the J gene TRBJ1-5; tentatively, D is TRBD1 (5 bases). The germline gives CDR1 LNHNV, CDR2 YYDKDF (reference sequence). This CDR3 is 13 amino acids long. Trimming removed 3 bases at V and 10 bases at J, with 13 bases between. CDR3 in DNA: TGTGCCACCAGCAGGGGGGAGGCACGTCCCCAGCATTTT. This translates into CATSRGEARPQHF.

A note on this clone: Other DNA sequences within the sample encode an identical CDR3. CDR3 bases: TGTGCCAGCAGCGTAGCGGTGAACACTGAAGCTTTCTTT. Its protein product is CASSVAVNTEAFF. The chain employs TRBV9 and TRBJ1-1, with no clear D. The CDR3 has 13 amino acids. Trimming stripped 0 bases from V and 0 bases from J, with 3 bases between. Looked up from germline, CDR1 is SGDLS and CDR2 is YYNGEE.

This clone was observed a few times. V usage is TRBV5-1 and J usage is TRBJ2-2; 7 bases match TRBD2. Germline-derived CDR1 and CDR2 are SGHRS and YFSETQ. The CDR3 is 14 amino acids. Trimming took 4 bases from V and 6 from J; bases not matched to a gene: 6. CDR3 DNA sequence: TGCGCCAGCAGCCCCGGACTAGTTCCCGGGGAGCTGTTTTTT. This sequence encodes CASSPGLVPGELFF.

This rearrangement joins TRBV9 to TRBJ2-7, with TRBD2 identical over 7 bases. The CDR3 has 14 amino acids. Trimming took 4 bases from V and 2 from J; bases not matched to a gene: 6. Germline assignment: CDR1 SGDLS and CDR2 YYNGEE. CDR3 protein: CASSPGGLPYEQYF. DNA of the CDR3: TGTGCCAGCAGCCCCGGGGGACTACCCTACGAGCAGTACTTC.

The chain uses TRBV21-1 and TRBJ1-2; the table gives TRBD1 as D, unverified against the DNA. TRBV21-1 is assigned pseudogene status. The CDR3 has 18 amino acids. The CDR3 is CASRIRDRLFPLNYGYTF. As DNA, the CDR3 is TGTGCCAGCAGGATCCGGGACAGGCTATTTCCCCTGAACTATGGCTACACCTTC.

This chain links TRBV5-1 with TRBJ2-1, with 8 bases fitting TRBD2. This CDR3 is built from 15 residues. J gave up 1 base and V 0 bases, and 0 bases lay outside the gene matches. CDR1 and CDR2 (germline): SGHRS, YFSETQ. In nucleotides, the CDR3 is TGCGCCAGCAGCTTGGCTAGCGGGTCCTACAATGAGCAGTTCTTC. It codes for CASSLASGSYNEQFF. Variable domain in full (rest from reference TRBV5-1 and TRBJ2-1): KAGVTQTPRYLIKTRGQQVTLSCSPISGHRSVSWYQQTPGQGLQFLFEYFSETQRNKGNFPGRFSGRQFSNSRSEMNVSTLELGDSALYLCASSLASGSYNEQFFGPGTRLTVL.

In DNA form, the CDR3 reads TGTGCCAGCAGCTCCCTTAGGGGGAGACGTGGTGAGCAGTACTTC. It is translated as CASSSLRGRRGEQYF. The gene calls are TRBV11-2 and TRBJ2-7; D is perhaps TRBD1 (6 bases). Germline CDR1 and CDR2: SGHAT and FQNNGV. The ends were cut back, 4 bases at V and 7 bases at J, with 20 bases in the middle. The CDR3 totals 15 residues.

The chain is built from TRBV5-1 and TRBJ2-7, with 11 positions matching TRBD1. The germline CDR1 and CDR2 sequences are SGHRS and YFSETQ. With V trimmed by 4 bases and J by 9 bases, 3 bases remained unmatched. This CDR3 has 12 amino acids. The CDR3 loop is CASSHGQGAQYV. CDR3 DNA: TGCGCCAGCAGCCACGGACAGGGGGCGCAGTACGTC.

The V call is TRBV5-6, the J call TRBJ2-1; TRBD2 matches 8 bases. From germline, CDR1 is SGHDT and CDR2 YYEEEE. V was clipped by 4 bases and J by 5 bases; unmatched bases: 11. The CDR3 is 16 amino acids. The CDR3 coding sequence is TGTGCCAGCAGCAGTTTACCGGGGACTAGGCACAATGAGCAGTTCTTC. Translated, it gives CASSSLPGTRHNEQFF.

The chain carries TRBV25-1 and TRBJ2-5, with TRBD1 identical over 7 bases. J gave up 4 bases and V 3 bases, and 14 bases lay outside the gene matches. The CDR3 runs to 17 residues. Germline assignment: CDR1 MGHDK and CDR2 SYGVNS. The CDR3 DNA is TGTGCCAGCAGTGATCAACGGACAGGTCCTCGCGGAGAGACCCAGTACTTC. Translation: CASSDQRTGPRGETQYF. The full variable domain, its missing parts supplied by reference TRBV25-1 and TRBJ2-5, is EADIYQTPRYLVIGTGKKITLECSQTMGHDKMYWYQQDPGMELHLIHYSYGVNSTEKGDLSSESTVSRIRTEHFPLTLESARPSHTSQYLCASSDQRTGPRGETQYFGPGTRLLVL.